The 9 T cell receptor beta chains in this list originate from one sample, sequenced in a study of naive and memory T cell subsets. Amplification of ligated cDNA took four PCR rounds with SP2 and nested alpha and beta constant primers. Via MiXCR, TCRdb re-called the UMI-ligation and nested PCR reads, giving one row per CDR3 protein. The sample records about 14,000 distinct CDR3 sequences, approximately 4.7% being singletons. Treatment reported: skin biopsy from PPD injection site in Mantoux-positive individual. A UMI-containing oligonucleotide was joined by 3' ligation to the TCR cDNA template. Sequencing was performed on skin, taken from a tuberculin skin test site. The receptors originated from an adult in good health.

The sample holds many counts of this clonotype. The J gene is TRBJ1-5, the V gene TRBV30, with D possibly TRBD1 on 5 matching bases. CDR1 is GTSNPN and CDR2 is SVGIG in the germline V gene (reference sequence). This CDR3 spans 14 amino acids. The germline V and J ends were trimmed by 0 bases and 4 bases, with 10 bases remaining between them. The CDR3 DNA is TGTGCCTGGAGTGTCGGGACCTTAAATCAGCCCCAGCATTTT. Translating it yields CAWSVGTLNQPQHF.

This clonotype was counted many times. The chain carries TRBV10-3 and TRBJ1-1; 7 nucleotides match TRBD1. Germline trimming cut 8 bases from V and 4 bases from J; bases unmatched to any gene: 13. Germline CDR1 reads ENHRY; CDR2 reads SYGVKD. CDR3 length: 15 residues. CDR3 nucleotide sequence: TGTGCCATCTCCCGGGGAGGGGGCGAGGGCACTGAAGCTTTCTTT. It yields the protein CAISRGGGEGTEAFF.

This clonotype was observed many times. The chain's CDR3 is CASSYRTGKTNYGYTF. The CDR3 DNA reads as TGTGCCAGCAGCTACCGGACAGGGAAGACTAACTATGGCTACACCTTC. V and J are TRBV7-2 and TRBJ1-2; TRBD1 matches at 8 bases. The J segment lost 0 bases and the V segment lost 4 bases, leaving 7 bases of the junction unmatched. CDR1 and CDR2 (germline): SGHTA, FQGNSA. This CDR3 region has 16 residues.

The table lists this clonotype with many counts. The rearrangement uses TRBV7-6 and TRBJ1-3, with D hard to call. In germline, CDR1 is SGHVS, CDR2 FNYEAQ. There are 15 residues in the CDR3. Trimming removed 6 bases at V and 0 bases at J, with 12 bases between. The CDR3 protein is CASSPSRSSGNTIYF. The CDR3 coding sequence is TGTGCCAGCAGTCCCTCACGGAGCTCTGGAAACACCATATATTTT.

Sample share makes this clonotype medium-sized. CDR3 sequence reads: CASSFSSYEQYF. The CDR3, as DNA: TGTGCCAGCAGCTTCAGTTCCTACGAGCAGTACTTC. This chain uses TRBV11-2 with TRBJ2-7; no definite D call. Deletions cut 3 bases from V and 1 base from J, with 4 bases between. The germline gives CDR1 SGHAT, CDR2 FQNNGV. The CDR3 runs 12 residues.

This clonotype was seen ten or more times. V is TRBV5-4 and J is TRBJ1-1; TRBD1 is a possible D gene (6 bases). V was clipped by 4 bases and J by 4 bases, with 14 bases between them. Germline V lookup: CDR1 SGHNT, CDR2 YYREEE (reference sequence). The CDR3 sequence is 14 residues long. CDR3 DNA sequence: TGTGCCAGCAGCCCACAGGGACGTGGCACTGAAGCTTTCTTT. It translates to CASSPQGRGTEAFF.

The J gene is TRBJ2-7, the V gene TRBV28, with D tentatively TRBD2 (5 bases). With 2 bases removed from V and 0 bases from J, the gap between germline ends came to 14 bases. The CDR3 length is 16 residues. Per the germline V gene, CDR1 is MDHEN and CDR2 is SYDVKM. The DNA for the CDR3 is TGTGCCAGCAGTTTAGCCCAGCGGCGTCGCTCCTACGAGCAGTACTTC. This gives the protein CASSLAQRRRSYEQYF.

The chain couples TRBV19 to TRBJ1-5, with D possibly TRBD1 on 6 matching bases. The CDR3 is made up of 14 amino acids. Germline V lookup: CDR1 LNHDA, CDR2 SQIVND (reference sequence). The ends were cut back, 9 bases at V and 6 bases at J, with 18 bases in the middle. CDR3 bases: TGTGCCAGCGAAACAGGGAGATTTCGTCAGCCCCAGCATTTT. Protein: CASETGRFRQPQHF.

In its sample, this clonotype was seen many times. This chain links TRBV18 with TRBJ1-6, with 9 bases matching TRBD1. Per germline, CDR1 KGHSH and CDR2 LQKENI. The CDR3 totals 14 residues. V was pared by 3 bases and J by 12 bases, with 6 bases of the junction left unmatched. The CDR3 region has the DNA TGTGCCAGCTCACCGATGGACAGGGGAGGACCCCTCCACTTT. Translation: CASSPMDRGGPLHF.